This entry features one T cell receptor (beta chain) sequence. A multiplex PCR was run with 60 Vbeta primers and 13 Jbeta primers. Data came from immunoSEQ multiplex PCR; TCRdb stores just in-frame clones and leaves some out. Of over 150,000 clones listed, around 90% are singletons. The data are from a study of cytomegalovirus exposure and HLA in healthy donors. Germline values: CDR1 MNHEY, CDR2 SMNVEV (reference sequence). This CDR3 has 15 amino acids. J gave up 4 bases and V 3 bases, and 6 bases lay outside the gene matches. The TCR originated in a woman aged 30 to 39 in good health and CMV-seronegative. V and J are TRBV27 and TRBJ2-7; 10 bases match TRBD2. The sequenced material came from PBMCs. The CDR3 here is CASSFLSGRGYEQYF. CDR3 bases: TGTGCCAGCAGTTTTCTCAGCGGGAGGGGGTACGAGCAGTACTTC.